This entry lists 3 T cell receptor beta chains sequenced from one sample in a study of shared clonotypes between healthy human individuals. The assay was immunoSEQ multiplex PCR, and TCRdb's table has in-frame clones only and misses some. The sample contains under 1,100,000 clones, about 74% of which appear only once. Sequenced input: memory CD4+ T cells sorted from blood. This sample's subset: CD45RA-negative fraction. These receptors originate from a man in his late teens or twenties in good health.

The CDR3 DNA reads TGTGCCAGCAGTTCAGCGGGGCAAGAGACCCAGTACTTC. It is translated as CASSSAGQETQYF. The chain couples TRBV5-6 to TRBJ2-5, with 7 bases matching TRBD2. CDR3 length equals 13 residues. Germline CDR1 is SGHDT and CDR2 is YYEEEE. The junction had 3 bases not matched to a gene; V was cut back by 5 bases and J by 2 bases.

With regard to this clone: At one end the junction does not follow the germline gene, possibly because of a read error. The V gene is TRBV7-7, the J gene TRBJ2-5, with TRBD1 matching 9 bases. The CDR3 totals 16 residues. Germline CDR1 reads SSHAT; CDR2 reads FNYEAQ (reference sequence). The CDR3 region has the DNA TGTGCTAGCAGCCCCCGGACGGGACAGGGTGGGGAGACCCAGTACTTC. As protein: CASSPRTGQGGETQYF.

CDR3 nucleotides: TGTGCCAGCAGCCAAGTTCTGTACACTGAAGCTTTCTTT. Residues: CASSQVLYTEAFF. This chain uses TRBV14 with TRBJ1-1; D uncertain. The CDR3 loop spans 13 amino acids. Germline V gene lookup returns CDR1 SGHDN and CDR2 FVKESK. Deletions cut 1 base from V and 3 bases from J, with 6 bases between. Full variable domain (missing parts from reference TRBV14 and TRBJ1-1): EAGVTQFPSHSVIEKGQTVTLRCDPISGHDNLYWYRRVMGKEIKFLLHFVKESKQDESGMPNNRFLAERTGGTYSTLKVQPAELEDSGVYFCASSQVLYTEAFFGQGTRLTVV.